The T cell receptor beta chain described here comes from a study of T cell changes during pregnancy in multiple sclerosis. The CDR3 totals 15 residues. Trimming shortened V by 3 bases and J by 5 bases, and 15 bases separated the two germline ends. Germline V gene sequence: CDR1 KGHSH, CDR2 LQKENI. Clones were sequenced by immunoSEQ multiplex PCR, and TCRdb holds only the in-frame ones, with some missing. The sample contains about 50,000 clones, less than 95% of which appear only once. This clonotype was sampled from a female donor with multiple sclerosis, enrolled in a pregnancy study. The source was CD4+ T cells from peripheral blood mononuclear cells, collected in the third trimester of pregnancy. The V call is TRBV18, the J call TRBJ2-3; D is undetermined. The CDR3 loop reads CASSPAGSIGDTQYF. CDR3 nucleotide sequence: TGTGCCAGCTCACCGGCAGGCTCCATCGGAGATACGCAGTATTTT.